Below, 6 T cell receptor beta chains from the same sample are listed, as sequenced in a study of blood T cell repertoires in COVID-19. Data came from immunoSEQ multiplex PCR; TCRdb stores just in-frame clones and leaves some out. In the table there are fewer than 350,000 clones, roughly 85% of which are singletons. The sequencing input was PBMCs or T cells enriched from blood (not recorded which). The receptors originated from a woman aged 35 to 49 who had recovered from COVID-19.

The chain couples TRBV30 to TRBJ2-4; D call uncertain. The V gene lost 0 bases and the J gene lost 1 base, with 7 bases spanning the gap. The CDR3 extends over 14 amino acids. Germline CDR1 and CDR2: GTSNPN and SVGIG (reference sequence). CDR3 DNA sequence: TGTGCCTGGAGTGTTAGTATCGCCAAAAACATTCAGTACTTC. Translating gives CAWSVSIAKNIQYF.

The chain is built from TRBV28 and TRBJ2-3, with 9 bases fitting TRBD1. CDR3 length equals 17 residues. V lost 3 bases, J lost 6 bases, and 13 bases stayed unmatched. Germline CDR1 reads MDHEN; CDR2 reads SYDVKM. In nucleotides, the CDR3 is TGTGCCAGCAGTTTCTATGGGACAGGGCCTAACTCGGATACGCAGTATTTT. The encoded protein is CASSFYGTGPNSDTQYF.

CDR3 sequence: CASSQDGRARSNIQYF. CDR3 bases: TGCGCCAGCAGCCAAGATGGAAGAGCGAGATCAAACATTCAGTACTTC. The chain employs TRBV4-3 and TRBJ2-4; D is uncertain. Deletions cut 0 bases from V and 6 bases from J, with 15 bases between. Germline CDR1 is LGHNA and CDR2 is YSLEER. The CDR3 spans 16 residues.

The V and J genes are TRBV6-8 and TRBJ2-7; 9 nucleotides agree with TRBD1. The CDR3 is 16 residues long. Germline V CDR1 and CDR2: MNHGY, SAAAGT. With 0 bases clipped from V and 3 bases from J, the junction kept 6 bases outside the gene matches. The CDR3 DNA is TGTGCCAGCAGTTACTCGAGCCGGGACAGGGTCTACGAGCAGTACTTC. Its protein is CASSYSSRDRVYEQYF.

This CDR3 reads CATGYYRIGHSYEQYF. Written as DNA, the CDR3 is TGTGCCACCGGATACTACAGGATAGGGCACTCCTACGAGCAGTACTTC. V and J are TRBV24-1 and TRBJ2-7; D is perhaps TRBD1 (5 bases). The CDR3 is 16 residues long. Trimming took off 9 bases at V and 0 bases at J, with 20 bases between the two ends. Germline CDR1 reads KGHDR; CDR2 reads SFDVKD.

The CDR3, as DNA: TGCAGCGTTCGGACAGGACCCCCGGCTGAAGCTTTCTTT. Amino acids: CSVRTGPPAEAFF. The chain is built from TRBV29-1 and TRBJ1-1, with TRBD1 identical over 7 bases. Germline V gene lookup returns CDR1 SQVTM and CDR2 ANQGSEA. V dropped 5 bases and J dropped 6; count of bases not matched to a gene: 9. The CDR3 loop spans 13 amino acids. The full variable domain, its missing parts supplied by reference TRBV29-1 and TRBJ1-1, is SAVISQKPSRDICQRGTSLTIQCQVDSQVTMMFWYRQQPGQSLTLIATANQGSEATYESGFVIDKFPISRPNLTFSTLTVSNMSPEDSSIYLCSVRTGPPAEAFFGQGTRLTVV.